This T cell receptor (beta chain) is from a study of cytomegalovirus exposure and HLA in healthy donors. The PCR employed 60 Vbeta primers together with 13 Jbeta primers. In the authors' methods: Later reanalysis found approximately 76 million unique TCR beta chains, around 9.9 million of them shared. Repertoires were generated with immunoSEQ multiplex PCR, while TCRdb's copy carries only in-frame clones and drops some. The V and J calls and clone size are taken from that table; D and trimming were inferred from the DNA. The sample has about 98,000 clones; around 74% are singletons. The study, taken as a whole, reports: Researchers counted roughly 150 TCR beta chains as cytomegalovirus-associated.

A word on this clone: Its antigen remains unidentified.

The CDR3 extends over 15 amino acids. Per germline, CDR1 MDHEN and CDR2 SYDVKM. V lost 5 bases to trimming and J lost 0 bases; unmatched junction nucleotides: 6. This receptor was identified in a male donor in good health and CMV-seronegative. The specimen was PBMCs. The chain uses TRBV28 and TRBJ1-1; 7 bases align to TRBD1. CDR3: CASSLGQAMNTEAFF. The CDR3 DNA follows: TGTGCCAGCAGTCTAGGACAGGCGATGAACACTGAAGCTTTCTTT. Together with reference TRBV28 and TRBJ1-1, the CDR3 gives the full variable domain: DVKVTQSSRYLVKRTGEKVFLECVQDMDHENMFWYRQDPGLGLRLIYFSYDVKMKEKGDIPEGYSVSREKKERFSLILESASTNQTSMYLCASSLGQAMNTEAFFGQGTRLTVV.